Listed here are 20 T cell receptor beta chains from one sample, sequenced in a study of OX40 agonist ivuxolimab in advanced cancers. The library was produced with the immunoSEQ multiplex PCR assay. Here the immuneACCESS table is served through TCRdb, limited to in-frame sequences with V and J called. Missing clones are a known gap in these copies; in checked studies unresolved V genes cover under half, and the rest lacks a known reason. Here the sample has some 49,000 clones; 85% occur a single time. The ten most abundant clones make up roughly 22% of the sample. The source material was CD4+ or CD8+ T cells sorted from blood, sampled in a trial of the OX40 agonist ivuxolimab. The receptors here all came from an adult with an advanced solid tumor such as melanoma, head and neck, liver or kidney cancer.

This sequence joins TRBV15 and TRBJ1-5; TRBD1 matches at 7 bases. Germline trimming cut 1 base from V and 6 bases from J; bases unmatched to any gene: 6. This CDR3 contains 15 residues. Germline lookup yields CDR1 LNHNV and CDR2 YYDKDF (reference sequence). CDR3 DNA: TGTGCCACCAGCAGAGGGACAGGACCGATTCAGCCCCAGCATTTT. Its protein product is CATSRGTGPIQPQHF.

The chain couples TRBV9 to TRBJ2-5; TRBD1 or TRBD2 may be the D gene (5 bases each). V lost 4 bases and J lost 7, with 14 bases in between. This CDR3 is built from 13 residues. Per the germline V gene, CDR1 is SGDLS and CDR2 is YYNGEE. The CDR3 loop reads CASSRDQKGTQYF. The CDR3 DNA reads TGTGCCAGCAGCCGGGACCAAAAAGGGACCCAGTACTTC.

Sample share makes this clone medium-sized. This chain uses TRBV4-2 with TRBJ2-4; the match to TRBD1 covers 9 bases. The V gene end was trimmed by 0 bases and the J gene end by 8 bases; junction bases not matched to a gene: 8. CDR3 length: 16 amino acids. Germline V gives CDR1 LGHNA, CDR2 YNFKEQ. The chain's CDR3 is CASSQEEGQGIDIQYF. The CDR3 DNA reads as TGTGCCAGCAGCCAAGAAGAGGGACAGGGTATAGACATTCAGTACTTC.

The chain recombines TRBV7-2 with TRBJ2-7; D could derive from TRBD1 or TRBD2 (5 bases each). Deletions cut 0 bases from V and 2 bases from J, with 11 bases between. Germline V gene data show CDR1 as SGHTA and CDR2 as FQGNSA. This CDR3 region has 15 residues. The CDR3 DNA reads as TGTGCCAGCAGCTTAGCGGGGGACGACGCCTACGAGCAGTACGTC. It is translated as CASSLAGDDAYEQYV.

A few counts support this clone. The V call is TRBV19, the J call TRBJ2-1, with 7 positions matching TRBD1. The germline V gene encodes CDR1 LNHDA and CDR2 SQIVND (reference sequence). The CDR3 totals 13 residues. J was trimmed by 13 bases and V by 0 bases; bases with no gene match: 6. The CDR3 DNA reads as TGTGCCAGTAGTATAGATCGGACAGGTTTACAGTTCTTC. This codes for CASSIDRTGLQFF.

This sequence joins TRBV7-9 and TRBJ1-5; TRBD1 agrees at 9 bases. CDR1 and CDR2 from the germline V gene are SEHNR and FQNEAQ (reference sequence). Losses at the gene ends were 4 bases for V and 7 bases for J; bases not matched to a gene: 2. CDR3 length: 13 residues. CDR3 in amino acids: CASSSTGGQPQHF. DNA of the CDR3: TGTGCCAGCAGCTCGACAGGGGGACAGCCCCAGCATTTT. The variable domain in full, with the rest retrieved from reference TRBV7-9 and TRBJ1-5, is DTGVSQNPRHKITKRGQNVTFRCDPISEHNRLYWYRQTLGQGPEFLTYFQNEAQLEKSRLLSDRFSAERPKGSFSTLEIQRTEQGDSAMYLCASSSTGGQPQHFGDGTRLSIL.

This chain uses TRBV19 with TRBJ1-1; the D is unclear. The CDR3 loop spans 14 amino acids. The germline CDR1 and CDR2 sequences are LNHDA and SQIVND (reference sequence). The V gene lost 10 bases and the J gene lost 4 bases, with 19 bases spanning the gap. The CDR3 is CATADANGGTEAFF. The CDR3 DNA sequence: TGTGCCACCGCGGACGCAAACGGCGGCACTGAAGCTTTCTTT.

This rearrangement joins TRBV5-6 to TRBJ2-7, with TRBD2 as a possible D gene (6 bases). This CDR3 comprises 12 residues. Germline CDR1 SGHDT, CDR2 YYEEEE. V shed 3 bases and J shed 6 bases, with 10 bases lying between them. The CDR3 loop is CASSSGLSEQYV. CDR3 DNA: TGTGCCAGCAGCTCGGGACTCTCCGAGCAGTACGTC.

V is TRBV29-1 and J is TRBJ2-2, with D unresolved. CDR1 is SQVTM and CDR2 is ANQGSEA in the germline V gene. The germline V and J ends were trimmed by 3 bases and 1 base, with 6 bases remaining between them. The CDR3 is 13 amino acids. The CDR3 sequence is CSVDGVNTGELFF. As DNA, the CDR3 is TGCAGCGTTGATGGCGTGAACACCGGGGAGCTGTTTTTT.

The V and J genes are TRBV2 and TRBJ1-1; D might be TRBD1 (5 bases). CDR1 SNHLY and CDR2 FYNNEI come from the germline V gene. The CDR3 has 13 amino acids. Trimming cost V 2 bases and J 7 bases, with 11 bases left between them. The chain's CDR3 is CASSEFGDGEAFF. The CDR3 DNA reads TGTGCCAGCAGTGAATTCGGGGACGGTGAAGCTTTCTTT. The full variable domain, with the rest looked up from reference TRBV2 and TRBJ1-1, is EPEVTQTPSHQVTQMGQEVILRCVPISNHLYFYWYRQILGQKVEFLVSFYNNEISEKSEIFDDQFSVERPDGSNFTLKIRSTKLEDSAMYFCASSEFGDGEAFFGQGTRLTVV.

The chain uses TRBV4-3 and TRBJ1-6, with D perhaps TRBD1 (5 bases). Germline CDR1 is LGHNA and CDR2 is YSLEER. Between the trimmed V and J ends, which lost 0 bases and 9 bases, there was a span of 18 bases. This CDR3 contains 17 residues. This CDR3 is CASSQDRAIRESSPLHF. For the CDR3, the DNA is TGCGCCAGCAGCCAAGATCGGGCAATCAGGGAATCTTCACCCCTCCACTTT.

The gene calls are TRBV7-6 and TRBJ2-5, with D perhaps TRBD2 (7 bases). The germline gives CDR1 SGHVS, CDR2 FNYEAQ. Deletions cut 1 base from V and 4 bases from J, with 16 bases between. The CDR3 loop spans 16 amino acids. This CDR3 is CASSLGGGPPRETQYF. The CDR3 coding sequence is TGTGCCAGCAGCTTAGGGGGGGGGCCGCCCCGAGAGACCCAGTACTTC.

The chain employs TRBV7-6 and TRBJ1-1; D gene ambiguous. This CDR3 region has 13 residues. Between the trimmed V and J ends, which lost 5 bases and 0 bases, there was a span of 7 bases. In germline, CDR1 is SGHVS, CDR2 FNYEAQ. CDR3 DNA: TGTGCCAGCAGCCCGGTAGTGAACACTGAAGCTTTCTTT. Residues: CASSPVVNTEAFF.

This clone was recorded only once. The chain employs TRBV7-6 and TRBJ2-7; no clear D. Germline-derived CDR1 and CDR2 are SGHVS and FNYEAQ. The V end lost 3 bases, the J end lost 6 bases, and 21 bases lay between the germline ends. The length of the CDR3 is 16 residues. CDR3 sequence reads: CASSFEGLSLLGEQYF. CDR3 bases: TGTGCCAGCAGCTTTGAAGGGTTATCACTACTCGGCGAGCAGTACTTC.

Here the CDR3 DNA reads TGTGCCAGCAGTTGGGGTCCTACCTACGAGCAGTACTTC. Its protein is CASSWGPTYEQYF. This sequence joins TRBV27 and TRBJ2-7; D unclear. Germline CDR1 and CDR2: MNHEY and SMNVEV (reference sequence). The CDR3 runs 13 residues. V was clipped by 4 bases and J by 2 bases, with 9 bases between them.

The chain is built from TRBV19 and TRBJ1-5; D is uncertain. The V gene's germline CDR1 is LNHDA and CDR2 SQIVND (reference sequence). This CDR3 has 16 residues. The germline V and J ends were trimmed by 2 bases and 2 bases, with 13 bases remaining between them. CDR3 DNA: TGTGCCAGTAGTATACTTAGTAGACACGGCAATCAGCCCCAGCATTTT. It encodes CASSILSRHGNQPQHF.

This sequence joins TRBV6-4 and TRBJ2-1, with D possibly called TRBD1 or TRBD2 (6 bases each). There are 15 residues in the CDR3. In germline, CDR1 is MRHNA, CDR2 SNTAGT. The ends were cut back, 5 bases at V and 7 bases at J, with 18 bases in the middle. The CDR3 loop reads CASSLHRAAGNEQFF. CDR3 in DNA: TGTGCCAGCAGTCTCCACAGGGCCGCGGGGAATGAGCAGTTCTTC.

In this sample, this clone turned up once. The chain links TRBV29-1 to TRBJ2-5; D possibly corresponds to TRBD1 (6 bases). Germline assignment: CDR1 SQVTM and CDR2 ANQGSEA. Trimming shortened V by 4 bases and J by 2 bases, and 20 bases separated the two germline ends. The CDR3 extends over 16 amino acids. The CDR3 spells CSVVGDVQGSQETQYF. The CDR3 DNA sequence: TGCAGCGTTGTGGGGGACGTACAGGGTAGTCAAGAGACCCAGTACTTC. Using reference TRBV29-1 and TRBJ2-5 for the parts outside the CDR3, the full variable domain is SAVISQKPSRDICQRGTSLTIQCQVDSQVTMMFWYRQQPGQSLTLIATANQGSEATYESGFVIDKFPISRPNLTFSTLTVSNMSPEDSSIYLCSVVGDVQGSQETQYFGPGTRLLVL.

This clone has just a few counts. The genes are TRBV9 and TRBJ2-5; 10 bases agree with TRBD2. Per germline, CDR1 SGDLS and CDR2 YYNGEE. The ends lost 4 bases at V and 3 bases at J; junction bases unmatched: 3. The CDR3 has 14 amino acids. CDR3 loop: CASSPGTSEETQYF. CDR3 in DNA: TGTGCCAGCAGCCCAGGGACTAGCGAAGAGACCCAGTACTTC.

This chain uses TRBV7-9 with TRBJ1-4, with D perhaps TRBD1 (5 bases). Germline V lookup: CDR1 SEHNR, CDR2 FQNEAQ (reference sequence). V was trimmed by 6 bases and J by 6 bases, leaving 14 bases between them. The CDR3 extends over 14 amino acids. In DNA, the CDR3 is TGTGCCAGCAGGCCTAGAGGAGGGGATGAAAAACTGTTTTTT. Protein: CASRPRGGDEKLFF.